These 26 T cell receptor beta chains came from one sample sequenced in a study of T cell changes during pregnancy in multiple sclerosis. Assay used: immunoSEQ multiplex PCR; TCRdb lists only in-frame clones, some missing. The sample includes 40,000 or so clones, around 93% of them seen just once. Specimen: CD4+ T cells from peripheral blood mononuclear cells, collected in the third trimester of pregnancy. Receptor source: a female donor in good health, enrolled as a control in a pregnancy study.

This chain uses TRBV10-2 with TRBJ1-5; perhaps TRBD1 as D (6 bases). The CDR3 runs 13 residues. Germline loops: CDR1 WSHSY, CDR2 SAAADI. Trimming took 5 bases from V and 7 from J, leaving 12 bases between them. DNA for the CDR3: TGCGCCAGCAGTAGGGGGTGGGGCCAGCCCCAGCATTTT. Translated: CASSRGWGQPQHF.

This chain joins TRBV6-6 and TRBJ2-5; TRBD1 aligns across 8 bases. Germline assignment: CDR1 MNHNY and CDR2 SVGAGI (reference sequence). The CDR3 has 16 amino acids. Trimming at V came to 0 bases and at J to 1 base, leaving 4 bases not matched to a gene. The chain's CDR3 is CASSYSGTGIQETQYF. CDR3 bases: TGTGCCAGCAGTTACTCCGGGACAGGCATCCAAGAGACCCAGTACTTC.

The chain couples TRBV21-1 to TRBJ1-5; the table's D call, TRBD1, was not checked against the DNA. TRBV21-1 is deemed a pseudogene. This CDR3 is built from 18 residues. CDR3 nucleotides: TGTGCCAGCAGCAAACTTGTGGTCGACATCGAGACGGATCAGCCCCAGCATTTT. Protein sequence: CASSKLVVDIETDQPQHF.

This chain connects TRBV5-1 to TRBJ2-2; no reliable D call. Looked up from germline, CDR1 is SGHRS and CDR2 is YFSETQ. Deletions cut 0 bases from V and 1 base from J, with 7 bases between. This CDR3 is built from 15 residues. The CDR3 DNA reads TGCGCCAGCAGCTTGGATCCCAGGAACACCGGGGAGCTGTTTTTT. Translation: CASSLDPRNTGELFF.

The chain carries TRBV7-9 and TRBJ1-1; 7 bases line up with TRBD1. Per germline, CDR1 SEHNR and CDR2 FQNEAQ (reference sequence). Germline trimming cut 5 bases from V and 1 base from J; bases unmatched to any gene: 7. The CDR3 covers 15 residues. CDR3 region: CASSPRGTANTEAFF. The CDR3 coding sequence is TGTGCCAGCAGCCCGCGTGGGACAGCGAACACTGAAGCTTTCTTT. The full variable domain, in which reference TRBV7-9 and TRBJ1-1 provide the parts outside the CDR3, is DTGVSQNPRHKITKRGQNVTFRCDPISEHNRLYWYRQTLGQGPEFLTYFQNEAQLEKSRLLSDRFSAERPKGSFSTLEIQRTEQGDSAMYLCASSPRGTANTEAFFGQGTRLTVV.

The chain has TRBV7-6 and TRBJ2-3, with TRBD1 identical over 9 bases. Germline CDR1 reads SGHVS; CDR2 reads FNYEAQ. The CDR3 is 14 residues long. The V and J ends lost 5 bases and 5 bases, in that order; junction bases with no gene match: 5. CDR3 sequence (DNA): TGTGCCAGCAGCCCGGGACAGGGAAGAGATACGCAGTATTTT. Translating gives CASSPGQGRDTQYF.

The table lists this clone with a count of one. This chain links TRBV6-5 with TRBJ1-2; possible D gene TRBD1, 5 bases. The V and J ends lost 0 bases and 5 bases respectively, with 13 bases between them. This CDR3 is built from 15 residues. CDR1 is MNHEY and CDR2 is SVGAGI in the germline V gene. The CDR3 sequence is CASSYSAGIVYGYTF. The CDR3 DNA sequence: TGTGCCAGCAGTTACTCGGCAGGGATCGTATATGGCTACACCTTC.

The CDR3 DNA sequence: TGTGCCAGCAGTCGGGACAGGGGAAGTGAAAAACTGTTTTTT. Translation: CASSRDRGSEKLFF. J is TRBJ1-4 and V is TRBV9; 10 bases line up with TRBD1. CDR1 and CDR2 from the germline V gene are SGDLS and YYNGEE. Trimming removed 5 bases from V and 7 bases from J; junction bases left unmatched: 5. This CDR3 region has 14 residues.

The gene calls are TRBV15 and TRBJ2-7; D is possibly TRBD1 (6 bases). Between the trimmed V and J ends, which lost 1 base and 6 bases, there was a span of 16 bases. Per the germline V gene, CDR1 is LNHNV and CDR2 is YYDKDF (reference sequence). The CDR3 loop spans 15 amino acids. In DNA form, the CDR3 reads TGTGCCACCAGCAGAGCAGGGGTAGGGGACCGCGAGCAGTACTTC. Protein product: CATSRAGVGDREQYF. The complete variable domain, with remaining parts taken from reference TRBV15 and TRBJ2-7, reads DAMVIQNPRYQVTQFGKPVTLSCSQTLNHNVMYWYQQKSSQAPKLLFHYYDKDFNNEADTPDNFQSRRPNTSFCFLDIRSPGLGDTAMYLCATSRAGVGDREQYFGPGTRLTVT.

In this sample, this clone turned up once. The chain uses TRBV18 and TRBJ1-2; 8 bases map to TRBD1. V trimming: 6 bases; J trimming: 4 bases; junction bases outside the gene matches: 4. Germline CDR1 is KGHSH and CDR2 is LQKENI. This CDR3 region has 13 residues. In nucleotides, the CDR3 is TGTGCCAGCTCGCCTCAGGGGGCCTATGGCTACACCTTC. Translation gives CASSPQGAYGYTF.

The chain recombines TRBV18 with TRBJ1-5, with 8 bases fitting TRBD1. V was clipped by 5 bases and J by 1 base; unmatched bases: 7. The germline V gene has CDR1 KGHSH and CDR2 LQKENI. The CDR3 covers 16 residues. In DNA, the CDR3 is TGTGCCAGCTCAGACATGACAGGGGAAAGCAATCAGCCCCAGCATTTT. Translation: CASSDMTGESNQPQHF. Filled out from reference TRBV18 and TRBJ1-5, the complete variable domain reads NAGVMQNPRHLVRRRGQEARLRCSPMKGHSHVYWYRQLPEEGLKFMVYLQKENIIDESGMPKERFSAEFPKEGPSILRIQQVVRGDSAAYFCASSDMTGESNQPQHFGDGTRLSIL.

The chain uses TRBV11-2 and TRBJ1-2, with D maybe TRBD1 (5 bases). This CDR3 region has 13 residues. Germline V gives CDR1 SGHAT, CDR2 FQNNGV. Trimming cost V 6 bases and J 6 bases, with 14 bases left between them. The CDR3 is CASSRDSSHGYTF. The CDR3, as DNA: TGTGCCAGCAGTCGAGACAGCTCGCATGGCTACACCTTC.

The chain couples TRBV6-1 to TRBJ1-4; possibly TRBD1 for D (6 bases). Trimming took off 7 bases at V and 3 bases at J, with 15 bases between the two ends. Germline lookup yields CDR1 MNHNS and CDR2 SASEGT. CDR3 size: 15 residues. CDR3 in amino acids: CASIKGQLANEKLFF. Written as DNA, the CDR3 is TGTGCCAGCATAAAAGGACAGCTAGCTAATGAAAAACTGTTTTTT.

The V and J genes are TRBV19 and TRBJ2-5; 7 bases line up with TRBD1. This CDR3 has 14 amino acids. CDR1 is LNHDA and CDR2 is SQIVND in the germline V gene (reference sequence). V lost 6 bases and J lost 3; bases outside the gene matches: 7. For the CDR3, the DNA is TGTGCCAGTAGATCCGGGACAGCTAAAGAGACCCAGTACTTC. Amino acids: CASRSGTAKETQYF. The whole variable domain, filled in from reference TRBV19 and TRBJ2-5, reads DGGITQSPKYLFRKEGQNVTLSCEQNLNHDAMYWYRQDPGQGLRLIYYSQIVNDFQKGDIAEGYSVSREKKESFPLTVTSAQKNPTAFYLCASRSGTAKETQYFGPGTRLLVL.

The J gene is TRBJ2-2, the V gene TRBV2, with TRBD2 matching over 8 bases. The trim removed 11 bases at V and 2 bases at J, leaving 10 bases unmatched. Germline CDR1 is SNHLY and CDR2 is FYNNEI. The CDR3 is made up of 15 amino acids. CDR3 bases: TGTGCCCATACCCGGACTAGCCTAAACACCGGGGAGCTGTTTTTT. Its translation is CAHTRTSLNTGELFF.

The chain carries TRBV11-2 and TRBJ1-6; D is unresolved. Germline V gives CDR1 SGHAT, CDR2 FQNNGV. The ends were cut back, 4 bases at V and 14 bases at J, with 15 bases in the middle. This CDR3 comprises 13 residues. The CDR3 DNA sequence: TGTGCCAGCAGCTCCCGGCGGATCGGGTCCCTCCACTTT. Translating gives CASSSRRIGSLHF.

The genes are TRBV19 and TRBJ2-1; D is unresolved. Trimming pared 4 bases from V and 0 bases from J, leaving 10 bases between. Germline V gives CDR1 LNHDA, CDR2 SQIVND (reference sequence). The CDR3 spans 15 residues. The chain's CDR3 is CASSRLLPSYNEQFF. Written as DNA, the CDR3 is TGTGCCAGTAGTAGGCTCCTCCCCTCCTACAATGAGCAGTTCTTC.

The chain joins TRBV9 to TRBJ2-1; tentative D call: TRBD2 (6 bases). Germline V lookup: CDR1 SGDLS, CDR2 YYNGEE. CDR3 length: 15 amino acids. The V end was cut by 6 bases, the J end by 5 bases, with 18 bases between. CDR3 sequence (DNA): TGTGCCAGCACCGGTTTGGGGGAGGCCCACAATGAGCAGTTCTTC. Translation gives CASTGLGEAHNEQFF. Full variable domain (remainder filled in from reference TRBV9 and TRBJ2-1): DSGVTQTPKHLITATGQRVTLRCSPRSGDLSVYWYQQSLDQGLQFLIQYYNGEERAKGNILERFSAQQFPDLHSELNLSSLELGDSALYFCASTGLGEAHNEQFFGPGTRLTVL.

This clone was counted between two and nine times. V is TRBV7-2 and J is TRBJ2-5, with TRBD2 matching over 9 bases. CDR3 size: 15 residues. CDR1 and CDR2 from the germline V gene are SGHTA and FQGNSA. V trimming: 5 bases; J trimming: 4 bases; junction bases outside the gene matches: 8. Written as DNA, the CDR3 is TGTGCCAGCAGCGCTAATAGCGGGGGCCTAGAGACCCAGTACTTC. It encodes CASSANSGGLETQYF.

This clone was counted between two and nine times. The chain recombines TRBV30 with TRBJ2-1, with 7 bases fitting TRBD2. V shed 3 bases, J shed 2 bases, and the junction held 7 bases outside the gene matches. The CDR3 is made up of 15 amino acids. CDR1 and CDR2 from the germline V gene are GTSNPN and SVGIG (reference sequence). The CDR3 loop is CAWSGGSRTYNEQFF. DNA of the CDR3: TGTGCCTGGAGCGGCGGGAGCAGAACCTACAATGAGCAGTTCTTC.

The rearrangement links TRBV29-1 to TRBJ2-7; D may be TRBD2 (6 bases). Trimming took 6 bases from V and 5 from J, leaving 14 bases between them. The CDR3 has 12 amino acids. Germline V gene data show CDR1 as SQVTM and CDR2 as ANQGSEA. The CDR3 DNA is TGCAGCGTGGAGGGGACTCGCAACGAGCAGTACTTC. It specifies CSVEGTRNEQYF.

The chain couples TRBV11-3 to TRBJ2-5; 11 bases line up with TRBD1. In germline, CDR1 is SGHNT, CDR2 YENEEA. The J segment lost 5 bases and the V segment lost 1 base, leaving 3 bases of the junction unmatched. This CDR3 is 15 amino acids long. The CDR3 DNA sequence: TGTGCCAGCAGCTTAGGGACAGGGGGCCGTGAGACCCAGTACTTC. Translating it yields CASSLGTGGRETQYF. Complete variable domain (other parts from reference TRBV11-3 and TRBJ2-5): EAGVVQSPRYKIIEKKQPVAFWCNPISGHNTLYWYLQNLGQGPELLIRYENEEAVDDSQLPKDRFSAERLKGVDSTLKIQPAELGDSAVYLCASSLGTGGRETQYFGPGTRLLVL.

The V call is TRBV15, the J call TRBJ2-7, with no clear D. V lost 0 bases to trimming and J lost 6 bases, with 6 bases between them. This CDR3 spans 12 amino acids. Germline CDR1 and CDR2: LNHNV and YYDKDF (reference sequence). The CDR3 loop is CATSRDSSEQYF. The CDR3 nucleotides read TGTGCCACCAGCAGAGACAGTTCCGAGCAGTACTTC.

This clone is labeled as medium-sized. This sequence joins TRBV6-4 and TRBJ2-3, with 7 bases aligning to TRBD2. CDR3 length equals 15 residues. The V gene's germline CDR1 is MRHNA and CDR2 SNTAGT. V lost 3 bases and J lost 0; bases outside the gene matches: 3. The CDR3 sequence: CASSENSGSTDTQYF. The CDR3 DNA is TGTGCCAGCAGTGAAAATAGCGGGAGCACAGATACGCAGTATTTT.

The J gene is TRBJ1-3, the V gene TRBV7-2, with 7 positions matching TRBD1. Trimming cost V 6 bases and J 1 base; bases outside gene matches: 6. This CDR3 spans 15 amino acids. Germline-derived CDR1 and CDR2 are SGHTA and FQGNSA. The CDR3 DNA reads TGTGCCAGCAGTGTACAGGGGTTGTCTGGAAACACCATATATTTT. Translating gives CASSVQGLSGNTIYF. Full variable domain (outside the CDR3, taken from reference TRBV7-2 and TRBJ1-3): GAGVSQSPSNKVTEKGKDVELRCDPISGHTALYWYRQSLGQGLEFLIYFQGNSAPDKSGLPSDRFSAERTGGSVSTLTIQRTQQEDSAVYLCASSVQGLSGNTIYFGEGSWLTVV.

CDR3 protein: CASSSLAVSYEQYF. CDR3 in DNA: TGTGCCAGCAGTTCCCTAGCGGTCTCCTACGAGCAGTACTTC. V usage is TRBV28 and J usage is TRBJ2-7, with TRBD2 matching 7 bases. V lost 4 bases and J lost 0; bases outside the gene matches: 3. Per the germline V gene, CDR1 is MDHEN and CDR2 is SYDVKM. The CDR3 totals 14 residues.